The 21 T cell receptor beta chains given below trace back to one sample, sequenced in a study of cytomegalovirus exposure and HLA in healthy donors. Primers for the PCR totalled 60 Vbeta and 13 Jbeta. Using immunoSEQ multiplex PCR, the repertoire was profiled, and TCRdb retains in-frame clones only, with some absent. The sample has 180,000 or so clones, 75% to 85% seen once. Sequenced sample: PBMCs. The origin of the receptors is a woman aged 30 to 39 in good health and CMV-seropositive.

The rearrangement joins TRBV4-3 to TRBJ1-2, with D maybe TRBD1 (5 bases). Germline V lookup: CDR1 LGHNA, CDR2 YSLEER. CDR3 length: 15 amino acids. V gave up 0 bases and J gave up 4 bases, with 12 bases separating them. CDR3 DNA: TGCGCCAGCAGCCAAGATCTGTTGGGGGGCTATGGCTACACCTTC. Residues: CASSQDLLGGYGYTF.

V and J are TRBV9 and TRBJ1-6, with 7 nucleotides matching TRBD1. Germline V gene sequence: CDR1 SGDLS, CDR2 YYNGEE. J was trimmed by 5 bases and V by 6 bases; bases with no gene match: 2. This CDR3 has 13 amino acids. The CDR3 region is CASNTGDNSPLHF. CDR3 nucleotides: TGTGCCAGCAACACAGGGGATAATTCACCCCTCCACTTT.

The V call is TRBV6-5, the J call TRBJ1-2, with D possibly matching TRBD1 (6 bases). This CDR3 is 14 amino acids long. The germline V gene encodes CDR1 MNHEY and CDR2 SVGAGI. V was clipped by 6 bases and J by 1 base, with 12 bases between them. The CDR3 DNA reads TGTGCCAGCAGCAAGGACAGTGTTAACTATGGCTACACCTTC. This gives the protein CASSKDSVNYGYTF.

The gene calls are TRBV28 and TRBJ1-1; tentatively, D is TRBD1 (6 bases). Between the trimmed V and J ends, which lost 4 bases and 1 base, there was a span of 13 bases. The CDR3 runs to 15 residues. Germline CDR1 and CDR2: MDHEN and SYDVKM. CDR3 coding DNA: TGTGCCAGCAGTTACTTCGACAGGAAGAACACTGAAGCTTTCTTT. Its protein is CASSYFDRKNTEAFF.

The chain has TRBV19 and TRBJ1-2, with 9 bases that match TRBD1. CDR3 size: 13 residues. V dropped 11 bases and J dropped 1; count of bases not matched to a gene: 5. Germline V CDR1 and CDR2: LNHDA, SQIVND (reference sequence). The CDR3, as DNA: TGTGCCTCTACAGGGGGCCTTAACTATGGCTACACCTTC. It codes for CASTGGLNYGYTF.

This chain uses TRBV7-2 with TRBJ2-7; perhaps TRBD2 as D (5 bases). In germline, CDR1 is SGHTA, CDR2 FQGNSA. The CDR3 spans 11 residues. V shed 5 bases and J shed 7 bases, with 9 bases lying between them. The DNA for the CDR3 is TGTGCCAGCAGCCAGAGGAGGGAGCAGTACTTC. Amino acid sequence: CASSQRREQYF.

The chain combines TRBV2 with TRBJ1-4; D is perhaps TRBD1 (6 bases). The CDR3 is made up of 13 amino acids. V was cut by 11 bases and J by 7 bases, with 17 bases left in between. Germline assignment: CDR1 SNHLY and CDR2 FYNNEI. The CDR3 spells CAAGTGQAEKLFF. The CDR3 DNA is TGTGCCGCCGGCACAGGGCAGGCTGAAAAACTGTTTTTT.

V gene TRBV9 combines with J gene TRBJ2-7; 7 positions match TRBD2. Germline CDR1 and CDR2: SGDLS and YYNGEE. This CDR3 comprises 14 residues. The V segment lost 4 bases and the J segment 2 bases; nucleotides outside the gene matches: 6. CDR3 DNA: TGTGCCAGCAGCCCCCGGACTAGAACCTACGAGCAGTACTTC. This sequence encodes CASSPRTRTYEQYF.

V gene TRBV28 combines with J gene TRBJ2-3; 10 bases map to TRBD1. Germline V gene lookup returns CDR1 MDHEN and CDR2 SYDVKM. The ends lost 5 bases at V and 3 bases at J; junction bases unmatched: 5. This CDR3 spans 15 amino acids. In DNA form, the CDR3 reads TGTGCCAGCAGTATCCCGGGACAGGGGACAGATACGCAGTATTTT. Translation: CASSIPGQGTDTQYF. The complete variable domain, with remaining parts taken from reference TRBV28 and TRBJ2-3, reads DVKVTQSSRYLVKRTGEKVFLECVQDMDHENMFWYRQDPGLGLRLIYFSYDVKMKEKGDIPEGYSVSREKKERFSLILESASTNQTSMYLCASSIPGQGTDTQYFGPGTRLTVL.

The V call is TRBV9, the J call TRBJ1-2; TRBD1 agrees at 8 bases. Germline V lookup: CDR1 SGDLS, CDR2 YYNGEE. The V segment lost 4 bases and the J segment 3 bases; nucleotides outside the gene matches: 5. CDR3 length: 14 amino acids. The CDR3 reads CASSLGTGDYGYTF. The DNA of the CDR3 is TGTGCCAGCAGCTTAGGGACAGGCGACTATGGCTACACCTTC.

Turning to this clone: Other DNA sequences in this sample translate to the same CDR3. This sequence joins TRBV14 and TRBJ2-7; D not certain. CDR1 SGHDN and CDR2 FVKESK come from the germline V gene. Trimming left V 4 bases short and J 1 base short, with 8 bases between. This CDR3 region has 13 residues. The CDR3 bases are TGTGCCAGCAGCCGTCGCAGTTCCTACGAGCAGTACTTC. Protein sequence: CASSRRSSYEQYF.

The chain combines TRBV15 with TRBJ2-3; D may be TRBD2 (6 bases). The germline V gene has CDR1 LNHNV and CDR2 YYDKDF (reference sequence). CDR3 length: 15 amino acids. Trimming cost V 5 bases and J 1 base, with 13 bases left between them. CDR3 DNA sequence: TGTGCCACCAGCCTCCGGGCTAGCGGCACAGATACGCAGTATTTT. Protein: CATSLRASGTDTQYF. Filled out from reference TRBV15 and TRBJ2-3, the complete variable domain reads DAMVIQNPRYQVTQFGKPVTLSCSQTLNHNVMYWYQQKSSQAPKLLFHYYDKDFNNEADTPDNFQSRRPNTSFCFLDIRSPGLGDTAMYLCATSLRASGTDTQYFGPGTRLTVL.

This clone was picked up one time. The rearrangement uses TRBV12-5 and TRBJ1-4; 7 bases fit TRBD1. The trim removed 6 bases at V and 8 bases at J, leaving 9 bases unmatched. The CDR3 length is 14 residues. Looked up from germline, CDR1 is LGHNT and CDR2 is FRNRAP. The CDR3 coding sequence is TGTGCTAGTGGGAGGGGGCGCGTCGGCGAAAAACTGTTTTTT. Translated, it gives CASGRGRVGEKLFF.

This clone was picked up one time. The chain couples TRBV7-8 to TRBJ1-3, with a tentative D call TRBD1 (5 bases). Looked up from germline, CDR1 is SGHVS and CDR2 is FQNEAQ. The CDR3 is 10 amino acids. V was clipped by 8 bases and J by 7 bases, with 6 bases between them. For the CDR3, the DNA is TGTGCCAGCGGGGGGAACACCATATATTTT. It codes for CASGGNTIYF. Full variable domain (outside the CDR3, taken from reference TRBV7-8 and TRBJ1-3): GAGVSQSPRYKVAKRGQDVALRCDPISGHVSLFWYQQALGQGPEFLTYFQNEAQLDKSGLPSDRFFAERPEGSVSTLKIQRTQQEDSAVYLCASGGNTIYFGEGSWLTVV.

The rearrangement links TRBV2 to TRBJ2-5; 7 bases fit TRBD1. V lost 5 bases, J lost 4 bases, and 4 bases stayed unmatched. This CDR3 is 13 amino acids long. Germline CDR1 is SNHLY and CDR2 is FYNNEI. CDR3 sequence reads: CASSPPGGETQYF. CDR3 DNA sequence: TGTGCCAGCAGTCCCCCAGGGGGAGAGACCCAGTACTTC.

CDR3 in DNA: TGCGCCAGCAGCCCAGGGGATGGGGTCGGCTACACCTTC. It is translated as CASSPGDGVGYTF. The chain couples TRBV5-1 to TRBJ1-2; D is perhaps TRBD1 (6 bases). CDR3 length: 13 amino acids. V was trimmed by 4 bases and J by 8 bases, leaving 15 bases between them. Germline V gives CDR1 SGHRS, CDR2 YFSETQ.

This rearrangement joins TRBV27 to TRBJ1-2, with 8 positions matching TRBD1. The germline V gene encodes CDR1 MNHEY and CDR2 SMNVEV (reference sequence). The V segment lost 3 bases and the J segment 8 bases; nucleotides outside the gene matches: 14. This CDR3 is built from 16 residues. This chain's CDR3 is CASSLTQSGGTRGYTF. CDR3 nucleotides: TGTGCCAGCAGTTTGACCCAGTCAGGGGGCACTAGAGGCTACACCTTC.

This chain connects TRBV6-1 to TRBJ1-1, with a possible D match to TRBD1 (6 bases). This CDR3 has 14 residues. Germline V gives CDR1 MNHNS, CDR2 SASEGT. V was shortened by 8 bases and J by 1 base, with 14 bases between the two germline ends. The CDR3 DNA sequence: TGTGCCAGCGTCTCAGGGGCGGAGAACACTGAAGCTTTCTTT. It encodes CASVSGAENTEAFF.

The CDR3 DNA is TGCGCCAGCAGCCAAGATGGGGACAGGCCCCCCATGCCTAGCACAGATACGCAGTATTTT. Translated: CASSQDGDRPPMPSTDTQYF. This rearrangement joins TRBV4-1 to TRBJ2-3; 8 nucleotides line up with TRBD1. The V and J ends lost 0 bases and 0 bases, in that order; junction bases with no gene match: 14. Germline V CDR1 and CDR2: MGHRA, YSYEKL. This CDR3 is built from 20 residues.

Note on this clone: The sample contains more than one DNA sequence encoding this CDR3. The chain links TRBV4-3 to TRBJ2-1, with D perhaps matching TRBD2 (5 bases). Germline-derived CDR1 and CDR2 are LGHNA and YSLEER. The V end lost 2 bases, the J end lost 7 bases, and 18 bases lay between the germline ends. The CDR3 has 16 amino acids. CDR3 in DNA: TGCGCCAGCAGCCAAACATGGTGGGGAGTTAAGAATGAGCAGTTCTTC. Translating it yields CASSQTWWGVKNEQFF.

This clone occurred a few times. The CDR3 sequence is CASSRQGPWANYGYTF. CDR3 DNA sequence: TGTGCCAGCAGTCGACAGGGGCCCTGGGCAAACTATGGCTACACCTTC. The rearrangement joins TRBV27 to TRBJ1-2; 8 bases fit TRBD1. The CDR3 is 16 residues long. The ends lost 5 bases at V and 2 bases at J; junction bases unmatched: 10. Germline CDR1 reads MNHEY; CDR2 reads SMNVEV (reference sequence).